Below are 15 T cell receptor beta chains sequenced from a single sample in a study of T cell changes during pregnancy in multiple sclerosis. The repertoire was sequenced with immunoSEQ multiplex PCR; TCRdb's copy has only in-frame clones and lacks some. Counted here are tens of thousands of clones, approximately 92% occurring once; the ten biggest clones make up roughly 1.5%. The sample in question was peripheral blood, obtained in the second trimester of pregnancy. The receptor source for this set is a female donor with multiple sclerosis, enrolled in a pregnancy study.

The V call is TRBV6-5, the J call TRBJ1-3; D ambiguous. Germline CDR1 is MNHEY and CDR2 is SVGAGI. Trimming removed 8 bases at V and 0 bases at J, with 11 bases between. There are 14 residues in the CDR3. The CDR3 DNA is TGTGCCAGCCTTACAAGTCGCTCTGGAAACACCATATATTTT. This translates into CASLTSRSGNTIYF.

The V call is TRBV23-1, the J call TRBJ1-3; TRBD1 matches at 9 bases. TRBV23-1 is assigned to the ORF class and has an uncertain function. Unmatched junction bases numbered 10, after V lost 10 bases and J lost 0 bases. This CDR3 comprises 16 residues. CDR3 in amino acids: CANLGQGSSSGNTIYF. The CDR3 nucleotides are TGCGCCAACCTCGGACAGGGGTCAAGCTCTGGAAACACCATATATTTT.

The chain is built from TRBV5-1 and TRBJ2-1, with TRBD2 matching over 8 bases. The CDR3 is made up of 15 amino acids. From germline, CDR1 is SGHRS and CDR2 YFSETQ. V shed 2 bases and J 3 bases; nucleotides not matched to a gene: 4. The CDR3 nucleotides read TGCGCCAGCAGCTTTGGTAGCGGGAACTACAATGAGCAGTTCTTC. Translation: CASSFGSGNYNEQFF.

This clone was detected once. This CDR3 is also generated by other DNA sequences in the sample. The rearrangement joins TRBV19 to TRBJ2-3; the D is unclear. CDR3 length: 13 amino acids. CDR1 is LNHDA and CDR2 is SQIVND in the germline V gene (reference sequence). V gave up 4 bases and J gave up 1 base, with 6 bases separating them. CDR3 bases: TGTGCCAGTAGTAGAGGAGGCACAGATACGCAGTATTTT. This gives the protein CASSRGGTDTQYF. Using reference TRBV19 and TRBJ2-3 for the parts outside the CDR3, the full variable domain is DGGITQSPKYLFRKEGQNVTLSCEQNLNHDAMYWYRQDPGQGLRLIYYSQIVNDFQKGDIAEGYSVSREKKESFPLTVTSAQKNPTAFYLCASSRGGTDTQYFGPGTRLTVL.

This clone was observed a handful of times. J is TRBJ2-3 and V is TRBV7-2; no definite D call. V lost 5 bases and J 12 bases, leaving 15 bases between the germline ends. CDR1 and CDR2 (germline): SGHTA, FQGNSA. This CDR3 contains 12 residues. CDR3 nucleotide sequence: TGTGCCAGCAGCCCTACGAGAGAGTCTCAGTATTTT. Amino acid sequence: CASSPTRESQYF.

V gene TRBV27 combines with J gene TRBJ2-1, with 9 bases aligning to TRBD1. This CDR3 has 12 residues. Per the germline V gene, CDR1 is MNHEY and CDR2 is SMNVEV (reference sequence). V was pared by 4 bases and J by 15 bases, with 7 bases of the junction left unmatched. CDR3 amino acids: CASSSHNRGPFF. The DNA of the CDR3 is TGTGCCAGCAGTTCCCATAACAGGGGGCCGTTCTTC.

The chain recombines TRBV28 with TRBJ1-4, with D possibly matching TRBD1 (6 bases). The germline V and J ends were trimmed by 2 bases and 4 bases, with 17 bases remaining between them. Germline V gene sequence: CDR1 MDHEN, CDR2 SYDVKM. The CDR3 has 17 residues. The CDR3 nucleotides read TGTGCCAGCAGTTTAGTGGGGGCTGGACCTAATAATGAAAAACTGTTTTTT. It specifies CASSLVGAGPNNEKLFF.

This chain links TRBV7-2 with TRBJ1-4, with TRBD1 matching 9 bases. Germline V gene sequence: CDR1 SGHTA, CDR2 FQGNSA. This CDR3 is built from 15 residues. J lost 7 bases, V lost 4 bases, and 7 bases had no gene match. The DNA for the CDR3 is TGTGCCAGCAGCTCTCAACAGGGGGCAGGTGAAAAACTGTTTTTT. Its protein is CASSSQQGAGEKLFF.

The gene calls are TRBV19 and TRBJ2-5; D not resolved. Trimming left V 7 bases short and J 0 bases short, with 12 bases between. This CDR3 is built from 14 residues. Germline assignment: CDR1 LNHDA and CDR2 SQIVND (reference sequence). The CDR3 here is CASNPAGYQETQYF. The CDR3 nucleotides read TGTGCCAGTAATCCAGCAGGATACCAAGAGACCCAGTACTTC. Full variable domain (rest looked up from reference TRBV19 and TRBJ2-5): DGGITQSPKYLFRKEGQNVTLSCEQNLNHDAMYWYRQDPGQGLRLIYYSQIVNDFQKGDIAEGYSVSREKKESFPLTVTSAQKNPTAFYLCASNPAGYQETQYFGPGTRLLVL.

V gene TRBV7-6 combines with J gene TRBJ1-1, with D perhaps TRBD1 (5 bases). The V and J ends lost 1 base and 3 bases respectively, with 15 bases between them. The CDR3 covers 16 residues. Germline values: CDR1 SGHVS, CDR2 FNYEAQ. CDR3: CASSLVGVWSDTEAFF. CDR3 in DNA: TGTGCCAGCAGCTTAGTAGGGGTTTGGTCGGACACTGAAGCTTTCTTT.

This chain uses TRBV5-1 with TRBJ2-5, with 8 nucleotides matching TRBD2. This CDR3 contains 14 residues. Germline CDR1 SGHRS, CDR2 YFSETQ. Unmatched junction bases numbered 12, after V lost 0 bases and J lost 14 bases. The CDR3 bases are TGCGCCAGCAGCTTGGCCGGGGGGGCGAATACTATCTACTTC. Translation gives CASSLAGGANTIYF.

This clone showed up just once. CDR3 amino acids: CASGPGGVVGDTQYF. CDR3 in DNA: TGTGCCAGCGGGCCGGGGGGAGTGGTGGGAGATACGCAGTATTTT. The gene calls are TRBV25-1 and TRBJ2-3, with 7 positions matching TRBD2. J was trimmed by 5 bases and V by 8 bases; bases with no gene match: 13. The length of the CDR3 is 15 residues. CDR1 is MGHDK and CDR2 is SYGVNS in the germline V gene.

The chain employs TRBV30 and TRBJ2-6, with no clear D. V was trimmed by 8 bases and J by 9 bases, leaving 14 bases between them. Germline V gene sequence: CDR1 GTSNPN, CDR2 SVGIG (reference sequence). The CDR3 runs 12 residues. The CDR3 spells CALTPRYNVLTF. The CDR3, as DNA: TGTGCCCTTACCCCCAGGTACAACGTCCTGACTTTC.

This rearrangement joins TRBV28 to TRBJ2-2, with D unclear. CDR1 is MDHEN and CDR2 is SYDVKM in the germline V gene. Trimming cost V 2 bases and J 6 bases, with 4 bases left between them. The CDR3 contains 12 residues. CDR3 in amino acids: CASSLGPGELFF. CDR3 nucleotides: TGTGCCAGCAGTTTAGGGCCCGGGGAGCTGTTTTTT.

This clone showed up just once. V is TRBV19 and J is TRBJ1-5; weak D call: TRBD1 (6 bases). Germline CDR1 is LNHDA and CDR2 is SQIVND (reference sequence). Trimming stripped 8 bases from V and 0 bases from J, with 14 bases between. The CDR3 runs 15 residues. The CDR3 bases are TGTGCCAGTCGGGACAAAGGTTATAGCAATCAGCCCCAGCATTTT. This encodes CASRDKGYSNQPQHF. The whole variable domain, filled in from reference TRBV19 and TRBJ1-5, reads DGGITQSPKYLFRKEGQNVTLSCEQNLNHDAMYWYRQDPGQGLRLIYYSQIVNDFQKGDIAEGYSVSREKKESFPLTVTSAQKNPTAFYLCASRDKGYSNQPQHFGDGTRLSIL.